These 13 T cell receptor beta chains were sequenced from one sample in a study of blood T cell repertoires in COVID-19. Measured with immunoSEQ multiplex PCR; TCRdb has only the in-frame clones, and not every one. The sample carries about 90,000 clones, less than 85% recorded once. Input material: peripheral blood. Receptors were obtained from a man in his 70s with acute or convalescent COVID-19.

V usage is TRBV15 and J usage is TRBJ1-1; D is ambiguous. There are 13 residues in the CDR3. The V gene lost 3 bases and the J gene lost 2 bases, with 7 bases spanning the gap. Germline loops: CDR1 LNHNV, CDR2 YYDKDF (reference sequence). Here the CDR3 DNA reads TGTGCCACCAGCAGCGGTATAAACACTGAAGCTTTCTTT. Translated: CATSSGINTEAFF.

The chain links TRBV20-1 to TRBJ2-3; no reliable D call. V lost 4 bases and J lost 6, with 5 bases in between. Germline V lookup: CDR1 DFQATT, CDR2 SNEGSKA (reference sequence). The CDR3 extends over 10 amino acids. CDR3 protein: CSATYDTQYF. The CDR3 region has the DNA TGCAGTGCTACGTATGATACGCAGTATTTT.

CDR3 sequence: CASSLDPGNYGYTF. The CDR3 coding sequence is TGCGCCAGCAGCTTGGACCCAGGGAACTATGGCTACACCTTC. The chain has TRBV5-1 and TRBJ1-2; D possibly corresponds to TRBD1 (5 bases). The ends were cut back, 0 bases at V and 2 bases at J, with 8 bases in the middle. This CDR3 comprises 14 residues. Germline CDR1 reads SGHRS; CDR2 reads YFSETQ.

V usage is TRBV6-6 and J usage is TRBJ1-5; D call uncertain. The V gene's germline CDR1 is MNHNY and CDR2 SVGAGI (reference sequence). This CDR3 comprises 14 residues. The V and J ends lost 0 bases and 3 bases respectively, with 6 bases between them. The CDR3 reads CASSYSSNNQPQHF. DNA for the CDR3: TGTGCCAGCAGTTACTCGAGCAACAATCAGCCCCAGCATTTT.

The chain has TRBV10-2 and TRBJ2-7, with 8 bases lining up with TRBD2. The junction had 12 bases not matched to a gene; V was cut back by 2 bases and J by 3 bases. The CDR3 consists of 17 residues. CDR1 and CDR2 from the germline V gene are WSHSY and SAAADI. This CDR3 is CASSEGKGGGLSYEQYV. For the CDR3, the DNA is TGCGCCAGCAGTGAGGGGAAGGGCGGGGGGCTTAGCTACGAGCAGTACGTC.

This chain links TRBV7-2 with TRBJ2-7, with 7 bases aligning to TRBD1. The CDR3 contains 15 residues. The ends lost 0 bases at V and 2 bases at J; junction bases unmatched: 4. Germline V gene lookup returns CDR1 SGHTA and CDR2 FQGNSA. CDR3: CASSLAPGQTYEQYV. CDR3 DNA sequence: TGTGCCAGCAGCTTAGCACCGGGACAGACCTACGAGCAGTACGTC.

The chain employs TRBV19 and TRBJ2-3, with D uncertain. CDR3 length: 13 residues. Germline CDR1 LNHDA, CDR2 SQIVND (reference sequence). Between the trimmed V and J ends, which lost 7 bases and 2 bases, there was a span of 10 bases. CDR3 coding DNA: TGTGCCAGTAATCCTAGGAACACAGATACGCAGTATTTT. This translates into CASNPRNTDTQYF.

The chain has TRBV7-3 and TRBJ2-1; 9 bases map to TRBD2. The V gene end was trimmed by 5 bases and the J gene end by 6 bases; junction bases not matched to a gene: 11. The germline V gene has CDR1 SGHTA and CDR2 FQGTGA. The CDR3 consists of 16 residues. As DNA, the CDR3 is TGTGCCAGCAGCCCTCGAGGGGCGGGGGGGCCCAATGAGCAGTTCTTC. This gives the protein CASSPRGAGGPNEQFF.

The V call is TRBV9, the J call TRBJ2-1, with D possibly TRBD2 on 6 matching bases. Germline values: CDR1 SGDLS, CDR2 YYNGEE. The CDR3 spans 16 residues. V lost 0 bases and J lost 2, with 12 bases in between. The CDR3 is CASSVVWRGPYNEQFF. The CDR3 DNA follows: TGTGCCAGCAGCGTAGTTTGGCGGGGCCCCTACAATGAGCAGTTCTTC.

This clone was seen more than once but under ten times. V and J are TRBV10-1 and TRBJ2-5; tentative D call: TRBD2 (5 bases). CDR3 length: 15 amino acids. The V end lost 0 bases, the J end lost 5 bases, and 13 bases lay between the germline ends. Germline CDR1 and CDR2: WNHNN and SYGVQD (reference sequence). The CDR3 loop reads CASSESGGFWETQYF. The CDR3 DNA reads TGCGCCAGCAGTGAGTCTGGAGGATTTTGGGAGACCCAGTACTTC.

The J gene is TRBJ1-3, the V gene TRBV5-8; D not resolved. Germline V lookup: CDR1 SGHTS, CDR2 YDEGEE. CDR3 length equals 16 residues. The V end was cut by 4 bases, the J end by 0 bases, with 14 bases between. Here the CDR3 reads CASSLIGLSSGNTIYF. The DNA for the CDR3 is TGTGCCAGCAGCCTAATTGGGCTTAGCTCTGGAAACACCATATATTTT.

The sample holds a few counts of this clone. CDR3 loop: CASSPRTSTGELFF. The DNA for the CDR3 is TGTGCCAGCAGCCCCCGAACTTCTACCGGGGAGCTGTTTTTT. The V call is TRBV7-8, the J call TRBJ2-2, with D uncertain. CDR1 and CDR2 from the germline V gene are SGHVS and FQNEAQ. The germline V and J ends were trimmed by 5 bases and 5 bases, with 12 bases remaining between them. The CDR3 runs to 14 residues.

The chain has TRBV2 and TRBJ1-5, with 7 bases aligning to TRBD1. The CDR3 length is 15 residues. V was pared by 1 base and J by 1 base, with 1 base of the junction left unmatched. Germline V gene data show CDR1 as SNHLY and CDR2 as FYNNEI. The CDR3 sequence is CASSEVTGSNQPQHF. For the CDR3, the DNA is TGTGCCAGCAGTGAAGTGACAGGGAGCAATCAGCCCCAGCATTTT.